This T cell receptor (beta chain) was recovered during a study of cytomegalovirus exposure and HLA in healthy donors. Looking at the study overall: A prior analysis found about 120 million unique TCR beta sequences from some 200 million T cells.

CDR1 SGHDT and CDR2 YYEEEE come from the germline V gene. The CDR3 sequence is 14 residues long. Trimming removed 0 bases at V and 6 bases at J, with 11 bases between. Study-wide results and limits: Several top significant clusters appeared, in a later analysis, to be linked to common viral pathogens. In a later analysis, TCR beta V- and J-gene trimming showed a link to a missense DCLRE1C variant.

Primers for the PCR totalled 60 Vbeta and 13 Jbeta. The method was immunoSEQ multiplex PCR; TCRdb's version includes in-frame clones alone and lacks a portion of them. This table has approximately 100,000 clones, under 85% appearing once. Concerning this clone: Its antigen is still unknown.

This receptor was obtained from a man aged 35 to 55 in good health and CMV-seropositive. The chain employs TRBV5-6 and TRBJ2-3; possible D gene TRBD1, 5 bases. Material for sequencing was PBMCs. The CDR3 loop is CASSLGQGGDTQYF. The CDR3 DNA sequence: TGTGCCAGCAGCTTGGGCCAGGGTGGCGATACGCAGTATTTT. The full variable domain, its missing parts supplied by reference TRBV5-6 and TRBJ2-3, is DAGVTQSPTHLIKTRGQQVTLRCSPKSGHDTVSWYQQALGQGPQFIFQYYEEEERQRGNFPDRFSGHQFPNYSSELNVNALLLGDSALYLCASSLGQGGDTQYFGPGTRLTVL.